A single sample gave rise to the 24 T cell receptor beta chains below, sequenced in a study of blood T cell repertoires in COVID-19. Libraries were prepared by immunoSEQ multiplex PCR; TCRdb keeps only in-frame clonotypes and omits some of them. The sample comprises 150,000 to 200,000 clones, over 80% of which are singletons, and around 5% rests with the top ten. The sequenced sample was PBMCs or T cells enriched from blood (not recorded which). Every receptor here comes from a man in his 70s who had been exposed to COVID-19.

V is TRBV6-2 or TRBV6-3 and J is TRBJ1-2, with 9 bases fitting TRBD1. This CDR3 has 15 residues. Germline CDR1 MNHEY, CDR2 SVGEGT. V lost 6 bases to trimming and J lost 4 bases; unmatched junction nucleotides: 9. The CDR3 DNA sequence: TGTGCCAGCAGCAAACGGGACAGGGCTCCCTATGGCTACACCTTC. This encodes CASSKRDRAPYGYTF.

J is TRBJ2-7 and V is TRBV2; 8 nucleotides match TRBD1. Per the germline V gene, CDR1 is SNHLY and CDR2 is FYNNEI. This CDR3 is built from 15 residues. J was trimmed by 0 bases and V by 3 bases; bases with no gene match: 4. The DNA for the CDR3 is TGTGCCAGCAGTGACGGGACAGGACCCTCCTACGAGCAGTACTTC. This codes for CASSDGTGPSYEQYF.

The CDR3 spells CASSPSWHEQFF. The CDR3 DNA follows: TGTGCCAGCTCACCTTCGTGGCATGAGCAGTTCTTC. The chain recombines TRBV18 with TRBJ2-1; D remains ambiguous. V lost 3 bases to trimming and J lost 8 bases, with 8 bases between them. The CDR3 is made up of 12 amino acids. Germline V gene sequence: CDR1 KGHSH, CDR2 LQKENI.

This chain uses TRBV9 with TRBJ1-3, with D uncertain. CDR3 size: 16 residues. V was cut by 4 bases and J by 1 base, with 15 bases left in between. Germline V gene sequence: CDR1 SGDLS, CDR2 YYNGEE. CDR3 protein: CASSPLEILSGNTIYF. DNA for the CDR3: TGTGCCAGCAGCCCCCTCGAGATCTTATCTGGAAACACCATATATTTT.

This chain connects TRBV6-2 or TRBV6-3 to TRBJ1-5; 12 nucleotides align to TRBD1. The CDR3 spans 17 residues. The germline CDR1 and CDR2 sequences are MNHEY and SVGEGT. With 2 bases clipped from V and 5 bases from J, the junction kept 7 bases outside the gene matches. The CDR3, as DNA: TGTGCCAGCAGTTACAGGGACAGGGGGCTAAGAGATCAGCCCCAGCATTTT. This encodes CASSYRDRGLRDQPQHF.

This chain uses TRBV18 with TRBJ1-4; D not resolved. V lost 3 bases to trimming and J lost 8 bases, with 4 bases between them. The CDR3 runs to 11 residues. In germline, CDR1 is KGHSH, CDR2 LQKENI. CDR3 amino acids: CASSPGEKLFF. In nucleotides, the CDR3 is TGTGCCAGCTCACCTGGCGAAAAACTGTTTTTT.

The V call is TRBV5-4, the J call TRBJ2-5; 9 nucleotides match TRBD1. This CDR3 has 17 residues. Looked up from germline, CDR1 is SGHNT and CDR2 is YYREEE (reference sequence). V trimming: 0 bases; J trimming: 3 bases; junction bases outside the gene matches: 9. The CDR3 is CASSLEQGARGKETQYF. In nucleotides, the CDR3 is TGTGCCAGCAGCTTGGAACAGGGGGCGCGAGGGAAAGAGACCCAGTACTTC.

This chain uses TRBV7-6 with TRBJ2-2; D not resolved. The CDR3 sequence is 13 residues long. Between the trimmed V and J ends, which lost 0 bases and 4 bases, there was a span of 3 bases. Germline values: CDR1 SGHVS, CDR2 FNYEAQ. The CDR3 spells CASSLAATGELFF. The DNA for the CDR3 is TGTGCCAGCAGCTTAGCGGCCACCGGGGAGCTGTTTTTT.

J is TRBJ1-6 and V is TRBV12-5, with D maybe TRBD1 (5 bases). This CDR3 is built from 14 residues. The germline CDR1 and CDR2 sequences are LGHNT and FRNRAP. Trimming shortened V by 7 bases and J by 6 bases, and 13 bases separated the two germline ends. CDR3 protein: CASAPGGINSPLHF. The CDR3 DNA sequence: TGTGCTAGTGCCCCGGGGGGTATTAATTCACCCCTCCACTTT.

V usage is TRBV19 and J usage is TRBJ1-4; TRBD1 might be the D (5 bases). The V gene's germline CDR1 is LNHDA and CDR2 SQIVND (reference sequence). This CDR3 has 14 amino acids. Trimming shortened V by 6 bases and J by 4 bases, and 12 bases separated the two germline ends. CDR3 loop: CASSPQGLNEKLFF. The CDR3 DNA reads TGTGCCAGTAGCCCTCAGGGACTTAATGAAAAACTGTTTTTT.

The chain joins TRBV9 to TRBJ2-3; D possibly corresponds to TRBD1 (5 bases). Looked up from germline, CDR1 is SGDLS and CDR2 is YYNGEE. The CDR3 spans 16 residues. Trimming took off 0 bases at V and 0 bases at J, with 11 bases between the two ends. The CDR3 reads CASSVGGRASTDTQYF. The DNA of the CDR3 is TGTGCCAGCAGCGTAGGCGGCAGGGCTAGCACAGATACGCAGTATTTT. The full variable domain, completed using reference TRBV9 and TRBJ2-3, is DSGVTQTPKHLITATGQRVTLRCSPRSGDLSVYWYQQSLDQGLQFLIQYYNGEERAKGNILERFSAQQFPDLHSELNLSSLELGDSALYFCASSVGGRASTDTQYFGPGTRLTVL.

V gene TRBV2 combines with J gene TRBJ2-5, with a weak D call TRBD2 (5 bases). Germline loops: CDR1 SNHLY, CDR2 FYNNEI. Trimming took 6 bases from V and 0 from J, leaving 17 bases between them. The CDR3 is 16 residues long. CDR3 DNA: TGTGCCAGCAGGGGAGTTCCCCAGCGTCACCAAGAGACCCAGTACTTC. Its protein is CASRGVPQRHQETQYF.

The V and J genes are TRBV14 and TRBJ1-2; TRBD1 aligns across 8 bases. V gave up 1 base and J gave up 3 bases; unmatched junction bases: 7. This CDR3 has 16 residues. CDR1 and CDR2 from the germline V gene are SGHDN and FVKESK. Here the CDR3 DNA reads TGTGCCAGCAGCCAAGTCGGCGGACAGGGAGACTATGGCTACACCTTC. Translating it yields CASSQVGGQGDYGYTF.

The chain combines TRBV10-3 with TRBJ2-3; weak D call: TRBD1 (6 bases). The germline CDR1 and CDR2 sequences are ENHRY and SYGVKD. V lost 8 bases, J lost 3 bases, and 15 bases lay in between. The CDR3 runs to 14 residues. The CDR3 spells CAISNRVTTDTQYF. The DNA for the CDR3 is TGTGCCATCTCCAACAGGGTCACGACAGATACGCAGTATTTT.

The CDR3 is CASSPRTVSTGHTIYF. For the CDR3, the DNA is TGTGCCAGCAGCCCCAGGACAGTGTCTACGGGACACACCATATATTTT. V and J are TRBV3-1 (or the pseudogene TRBV3-2) and TRBJ1-3; D is possibly TRBD1 (6 bases). Germline V gene lookup returns CDR1 LGHDT and CDR2 YNNKEL (reference sequence). This CDR3 has 16 amino acids. V was pared by 4 bases and J by 8 bases, with 21 bases between.

CDR3 sequence: CASSIRGSAAQPQHF. In DNA form, the CDR3 reads TGTGCCAGTAGTATCCGTGGGAGTGCTGCCCAGCCCCAGCATTTT. The chain links TRBV19 to TRBJ1-5, with D unresolved. V was shortened by 3 bases and J by 7 bases, with 16 bases between the two germline ends. The CDR3 runs to 15 residues. Germline CDR1 is LNHDA and CDR2 is SQIVND (reference sequence).

The chain is built from TRBV28 and TRBJ2-7; 7 nucleotides align to TRBD2. J was trimmed by 1 base and V by 2 bases; bases with no gene match: 5. The V gene's germline CDR1 is MDHEN and CDR2 SYDVKM. CDR3 length equals 15 residues. CDR3 nucleotide sequence: TGTGCCAGCAGTTTAGGCGGGAGCCTATCCTACGAGCAGTACTTC. This codes for CASSLGGSLSYEQYF.

V is TRBV7-6 and J is TRBJ2-2, with 11 bases matching TRBD2. The CDR3 runs 16 residues. Unmatched junction bases numbered 4, after V lost 1 base and J lost 6 bases. From germline, CDR1 is SGHVS and CDR2 FNYEAQ. The CDR3 spells CASSLEVAGGPGELFF. The CDR3 DNA follows: TGTGCCAGCAGCTTAGAAGTAGCGGGGGGGCCCGGGGAGCTGTTTTTT.

This rearrangement joins TRBV3-1 (or the pseudogene TRBV3-2) to TRBJ2-3, with D possibly matching TRBD2 (5 bases). This CDR3 region has 14 residues. Germline V gene data show CDR1 as LGHDT and CDR2 as YNNKEL (reference sequence). Trimming took off 3 bases at V and 0 bases at J, with 7 bases between the two ends. CDR3 amino acids: CASSQWTSTDTQYF. Written as DNA, the CDR3 is TGTGCCAGCAGCCAGTGGACTAGCACAGATACGCAGTATTTT.

The genes are TRBV27 and TRBJ2-1; the D gene is possibly TRBD1 (6 bases). Per the germline V gene, CDR1 is MNHEY and CDR2 is SMNVEV (reference sequence). Trimming left V 2 bases short and J 1 base short, with 12 bases between. This CDR3 is 16 amino acids long. For the CDR3, the DNA is TGTGCCAGCAGTTTACTTTACAGGGAATCCTACAATGAGCAGTTCTTC. This sequence encodes CASSLLYRESYNEQFF.

This chain connects TRBV19 to TRBJ2-7; 11 bases line up with TRBD2. V was pared by 7 bases and J by 4 bases, with 9 bases of the junction left unmatched. Germline values: CDR1 LNHDA, CDR2 SQIVND (reference sequence). This CDR3 region has 15 residues. DNA for the CDR3: TGTGCCAGTACCCAAATAGCGGGGGGGCCGTACGAGCAGTACTTC. Translated, it gives CASTQIAGGPYEQYF. Complete variable domain (other parts from reference TRBV19 and TRBJ2-7): DGGITQSPKYLFRKEGQNVTLSCEQNLNHDAMYWYRQDPGQGLRLIYYSQIVNDFQKGDIAEGYSVSREKKESFPLTVTSAQKNPTAFYLCASTQIAGGPYEQYFGPGTRLTVT.

CDR3 in DNA: TGTGCCAGCAGTTACTCTCTTCAGGGGGGCTGGGGCAATCAGCCCCAGCATTTT. Amino acids: CASSYSLQGGWGNQPQHF. The chain combines TRBV6-2 or TRBV6-3 with TRBJ1-5, with TRBD1 matching 7 bases. The V and J ends lost 0 bases and 2 bases, in that order; junction bases with no gene match: 10. The CDR3 is 18 residues long. CDR1 MNHEY and CDR2 SVGEGT come from the germline V gene.

This rearrangement joins TRBV19 to TRBJ1-1; D gene uncertain. Trimming stripped 5 bases from V and 0 bases from J, with 13 bases between. The CDR3 totals 15 residues. Germline V gene data show CDR1 as LNHDA and CDR2 as SQIVND (reference sequence). CDR3 DNA sequence: TGTGCCAGTAGTGCCTCCTTAACAGTGAACACTGAAGCTTTCTTT. It translates to CASSASLTVNTEAFF.

The chain uses TRBV5-1 and TRBJ1-4; 9 bases are shared with TRBD1. V lost 4 bases and J lost 7; bases outside the gene matches: 8. Germline-derived CDR1 and CDR2 are SGHRS and YFSETQ. The length of the CDR3 is 15 residues. CDR3 sequence (DNA): TGCGCCAGCAGCCCGACGGGACAGGGTGGTGAAAAACTGTTTTTT. Residues: CASSPTGQGGEKLFF.